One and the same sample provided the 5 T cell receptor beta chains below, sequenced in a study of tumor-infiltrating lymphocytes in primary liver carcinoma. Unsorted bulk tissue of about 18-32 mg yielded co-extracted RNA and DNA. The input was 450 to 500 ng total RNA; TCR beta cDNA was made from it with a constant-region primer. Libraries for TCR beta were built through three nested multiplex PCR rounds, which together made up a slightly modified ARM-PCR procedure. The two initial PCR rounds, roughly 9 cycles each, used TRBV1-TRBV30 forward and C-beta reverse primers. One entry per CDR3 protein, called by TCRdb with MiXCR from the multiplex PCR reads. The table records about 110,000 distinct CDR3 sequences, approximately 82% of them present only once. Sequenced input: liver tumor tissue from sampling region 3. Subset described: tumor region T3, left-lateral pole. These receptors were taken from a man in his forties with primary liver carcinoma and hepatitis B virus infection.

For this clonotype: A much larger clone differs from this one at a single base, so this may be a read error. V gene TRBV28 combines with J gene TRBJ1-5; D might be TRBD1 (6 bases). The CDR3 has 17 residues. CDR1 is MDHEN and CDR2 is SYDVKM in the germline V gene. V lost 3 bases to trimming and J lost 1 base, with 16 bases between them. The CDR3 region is CASSFGRGGGSNQPQHF. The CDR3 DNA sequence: TGTGCCAGCAGTTTTGGGAGAGGGGGGGGCAGCAATCAGCCCCAGCATTTT.

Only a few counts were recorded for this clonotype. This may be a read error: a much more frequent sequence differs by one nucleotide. The CDR3 sequence: CARSPGGANEKLFF. DNA of the CDR3: TGTGCCAGGAGCCCGGGGGGGGCCAATGAAAAACTGTTTTTT. The chain links TRBV28 to TRBJ1-4; TRBD1 is a possible D gene (6 bases). The ends were cut back, 9 bases at V and 5 bases at J, with 16 bases in the middle. This CDR3 is built from 14 residues. The germline CDR1 and CDR2 sequences are MDHEN and SYDVKM.

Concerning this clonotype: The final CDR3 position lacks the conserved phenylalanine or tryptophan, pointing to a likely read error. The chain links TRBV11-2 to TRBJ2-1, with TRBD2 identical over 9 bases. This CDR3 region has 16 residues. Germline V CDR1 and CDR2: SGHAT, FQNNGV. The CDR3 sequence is CVSSLLISGSNDEQFL. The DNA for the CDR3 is TGTGTCAGCAGCCTCCTGATTAGCGGGAGTAATGATGAGCAGTTCCTC.

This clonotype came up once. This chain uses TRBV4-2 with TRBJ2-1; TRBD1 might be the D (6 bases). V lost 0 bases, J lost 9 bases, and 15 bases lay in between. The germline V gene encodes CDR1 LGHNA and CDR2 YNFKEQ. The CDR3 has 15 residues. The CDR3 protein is CASSQEFVQGIEQFF. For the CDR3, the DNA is TGTGCCAGCAGCCAAGAATTCGTACAGGGAATTGAGCAGTTCTTC.

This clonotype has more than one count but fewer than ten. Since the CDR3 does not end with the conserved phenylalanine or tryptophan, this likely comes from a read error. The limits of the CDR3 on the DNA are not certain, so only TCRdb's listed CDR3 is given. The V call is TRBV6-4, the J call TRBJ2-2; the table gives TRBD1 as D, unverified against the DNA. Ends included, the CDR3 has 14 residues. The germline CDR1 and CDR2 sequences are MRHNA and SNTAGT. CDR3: CASSDGQGAGELLL.